The 25 T cell receptor beta chains below come from one sample, sequenced in a study of T cell responses to AZD1222 COVID-19 vaccine. Sequenced by immunoSEQ multiplex PCR; TCRdb stores in-frame clones only, minus some. This table has 130,000 or so clones, 89% appearing once. Sequenced here: peripheral blood, sampled on day 0 of AZD1222 vaccination. The receptors come from an adult in good health.

The chain couples TRBV5-1 to TRBJ2-5; unclear D gene. The CDR3 runs to 13 residues. V lost 4 bases to trimming and J lost 2 bases, with 9 bases between them. Germline V gives CDR1 SGHRS, CDR2 YFSETQ. The CDR3 is CASSPDTQETQYF. CDR3 DNA sequence: TGCGCCAGCAGCCCTGATACACAAGAGACCCAGTACTTC.

This chain connects TRBV7-9 to TRBJ1-6; the D gene is possibly TRBD1 (6 bases). This CDR3 has 15 residues. CDR1 is SEHNR, CDR2 FQNEAQ, per germline (reference sequence). Deletions cut 5 bases from V and 9 bases from J, with 17 bases between. CDR3 protein: CASSPRGAQVSPLHF. Here the CDR3 DNA reads TGTGCCAGCAGCCCCCGGGGGGCGCAGGTTTCACCCCTCCACTTT.

The chain combines TRBV9 with TRBJ2-3; D not certain. CDR3 length: 15 amino acids. Germline assignment: CDR1 SGDLS and CDR2 YYNGEE. The V end lost 2 bases, the J end lost 7 bases, and 17 bases lay between the germline ends. The DNA for the CDR3 is TGTGCCAGCAGCGTTCATCTCAGCCCCGGCAATACGCAGTATTTT. Residues: CASSVHLSPGNTQYF.

This clone was counted only a few times. The chain combines TRBV5-1 with TRBJ2-1; D is uncertain. CDR1 SGHRS and CDR2 YFSETQ come from the germline V gene. The CDR3 runs to 17 residues. Trimming stripped 4 bases from V and 0 bases from J, with 17 bases between. The CDR3 region has the DNA TGCGCCAGCAGCCCGGAGAGAGGCGGAAGCTCCTACAATGAGCAGTTCTTC. Translated, it gives CASSPERGGSSYNEQFF.

V and J are TRBV12-3 or TRBV12-4 and TRBJ2-3; D unclear. This CDR3 is 12 amino acids long. Trimming cost V 6 bases and J 3 bases, with 7 bases left between them. The DNA of the CDR3 is TGTGCCAGCAGCCCCTCGACAGATACGCAGTATTTT. It encodes CASSPSTDTQYF.

This chain links TRBV7-9 with TRBJ1-2; D is possibly TRBD1 (5 bases). From germline, CDR1 is SEHNR and CDR2 FQNEAQ (reference sequence). The V gene lost 6 bases and the J gene lost 2 bases, with 13 bases spanning the gap. The CDR3 extends over 14 amino acids. CDR3 nucleotide sequence: TGTGCCAGCAGTCGCGGGGACGGAAACTATGGCTACACCTTC. Its translation is CASSRGDGNYGYTF.

This chain uses TRBV7-9 with TRBJ1-1; TRBD1 might be the D (6 bases). Germline V CDR1 and CDR2: SEHNR, FQNEAQ (reference sequence). The CDR3 covers 16 residues. Trimming removed 1 base from V and 0 bases from J, with 12 bases in between. Written as DNA, the CDR3 is TGTGCCAGCAGCTTAGGGGCGAGGACAGTGAACACTGAAGCTTTCTTT. Translated: CASSLGARTVNTEAFF.

The CDR3 reads CASSLTLPGQGAYEQYF. In DNA form, the CDR3 reads TGTGCCAGCAGTTTAACACTTCCGGGACAGGGGGCATACGAGCAGTACTTC. The chain links TRBV27 to TRBJ2-7; 12 bases fit TRBD1. Germline V gene lookup returns CDR1 MNHEY and CDR2 SMNVEV (reference sequence). The CDR3 is 17 residues long. Trimming took 2 bases from V and 4 from J; bases not matched to a gene: 9.

This clone has only one observation. The J gene is TRBJ2-1, the V gene TRBV15, with 8 bases aligning to TRBD2. The junction had 8 bases not matched to a gene; V was cut back by 3 bases and J by 7 bases. CDR1 is LNHNV, CDR2 YYDKDF, per germline (reference sequence). The CDR3 runs 15 residues. The CDR3 bases are TGTGCCACCAGCAGGGCCAGCGGGAGTAGGAATGAGCAGTTCTTC. Translating gives CATSRASGSRNEQFF.

The V gene is TRBV7-2, the J gene TRBJ2-7; 7 nucleotides match TRBD2. Germline assignment: CDR1 SGHTA and CDR2 FQGNSA. This CDR3 comprises 16 residues. J gave up 6 bases and V 3 bases, and 14 bases lay outside the gene matches. The CDR3 sequence: CASSFGRLARASEQYF. DNA for the CDR3: TGTGCCAGCAGCTTTGGTCGACTAGCCCGGGCGAGCGAGCAGTACTTC.

The V call is TRBV7-2, the J call TRBJ2-3; 13 nucleotides match TRBD2. This CDR3 comprises 18 residues. Unmatched junction bases numbered 9, after V lost 0 bases and J lost 6 bases. Per germline, CDR1 SGHTA and CDR2 FQGNSA. Here the CDR3 reads CASSLASGLAGLEDTQYF. In DNA form, the CDR3 reads TGTGCCAGCAGCTTAGCGTCGGGACTAGCGGGGCTGGAGGATACGCAGTATTTT. Supplemented by reference TRBV7-2 and TRBJ2-3, the full variable domain reads GAGVSQSPSNKVTEKGKDVELRCDPISGHTALYWYRQSLGQGLEFLIYFQGNSAPDKSGLPSDRFSAERTGGSVSTLTIQRTQQEDSAVYLCASSLASGLAGLEDTQYFGPGTRLTVL.

The CDR3 loop is CASSVGLAGTYNEQFF. The CDR3 DNA reads TGTGCCAGCAGCGTCGGACTAGCGGGCACCTACAATGAGCAGTTCTTC. V gene TRBV9 combines with J gene TRBJ2-1; 11 nucleotides line up with TRBD2. Germline loops: CDR1 SGDLS, CDR2 YYNGEE. The CDR3 is made up of 16 amino acids. V was clipped by 2 bases and J by 2 bases; unmatched bases: 3.

This chain joins TRBV27 and TRBJ2-7, with a weak D call TRBD2 (5 bases). Germline CDR1 reads MNHEY; CDR2 reads SMNVEV (reference sequence). The V and J ends lost 11 bases and 5 bases respectively, with 22 bases between them. The CDR3 sequence is 14 residues long. CDR3 in DNA: TGTGCCCCCCCCATCGAGGGCCACGGCCACGAGCAGTACTTC. This sequence encodes CAPPIEGHGHEQYF.

V usage is TRBV3-1 (or the pseudogene TRBV3-2) and J usage is TRBJ1-2, with a tentative D call TRBD1 (6 bases). V was pared by 0 bases and J by 12 bases, with 11 bases between. Germline CDR1 is LGHDT and CDR2 is YNNKEL (reference sequence). The CDR3 covers 12 residues. CDR3 amino acids: CASSQETGKHTF. The DNA for the CDR3 is TGTGCCAGCAGCCAAGAAACAGGGAAGCACACCTTC.

This chain uses TRBV6-5 with TRBJ1-4; 8 nucleotides match TRBD1. V lost 5 bases and J lost 8; bases outside the gene matches: 7. The CDR3 has 14 amino acids. From germline, CDR1 is MNHEY and CDR2 SVGAGI. CDR3 loop: CASSRQGYYEKLFF. CDR3 coding DNA: TGTGCCAGCAGTAGACAGGGGTATTACGAAAAACTGTTTTTT.

The chain joins TRBV19 to TRBJ2-7, with TRBD2 as a possible D gene (5 bases). CDR1 and CDR2 from the germline V gene are LNHDA and SQIVND (reference sequence). V lost 6 bases and J lost 5, with 8 bases in between. CDR3 length equals 11 residues. The CDR3 loop is CASSKRNEQYF. CDR3 sequence (DNA): TGTGCCAGTAGCAAGCGGAACGAGCAGTACTTC.

This rearrangement joins TRBV28 to TRBJ2-1, with TRBD1 matching over 10 bases. Germline-derived CDR1 and CDR2 are MDHEN and SYDVKM. Trimming took 6 bases from V and 13 from J; bases not matched to a gene: 6. CDR3 size: 12 residues. The CDR3 DNA reads as TGTGCCAGCAGCCAAGGGACAGGGGACCAGTTCTTC. Its translation: CASSQGTGDQFF.

The chain is built from TRBV7-3 and TRBJ2-3; 11 bases line up with TRBD2. Looked up from germline, CDR1 is SGHTA and CDR2 is FQGTGA. V was clipped by 4 bases and J by 5 bases; unmatched bases: 8. This CDR3 region has 16 residues. CDR3 loop: CASSSLAGGIGDTQYF. CDR3 nucleotide sequence: TGTGCCAGCAGCTCTCTAGCGGGAGGCATTGGAGATACGCAGTATTTT.

The chain uses TRBV7-2 and TRBJ2-1; D is unresolved. Germline V gives CDR1 SGHTA, CDR2 FQGNSA. The length of the CDR3 is 14 residues. V was pared by 2 bases and J by 5 bases, with 10 bases between. The CDR3 bases are TGTGCCAGCAGCTTATCTGTTACCCACAATGAGCAGTTCTTC. Its translation is CASSLSVTHNEQFF.

V gene TRBV6-8 combines with J gene TRBJ2-3; 9 positions match TRBD1. V trimming: 6 bases; J trimming: 5 bases; junction bases outside the gene matches: 12. Germline CDR1 reads MNHGY; CDR2 reads SAAAGT. The CDR3 is made up of 16 amino acids. The DNA for the CDR3 is TGTGCCAGCAGGACGACTACAGGGGGCCGAGTAGATACGCAGTATTTT. This gives the protein CASRTTTGGRVDTQYF.

This chain joins TRBV24-1 and TRBJ1-4, with 9 bases that match TRBD1. Germline V CDR1 and CDR2: KGHDR, SFDVKD. This CDR3 is built from 13 residues. V trimming: 7 bases; J trimming: 7 bases; junction bases outside the gene matches: 3. CDR3 sequence (DNA): TGTGCCACCAGAACAGGGGGCGTTGAAAAACTGTTTTTT. Amino acid sequence: CATRTGGVEKLFF.

This sequence joins TRBV12-3 or TRBV12-4 and TRBJ1-1; 11 bases are a match to TRBD1. This CDR3 has 13 residues. V shed 5 bases and J 11 bases; nucleotides not matched to a gene: 7. The CDR3 DNA reads as TGTGCCAGCAGTCCCGGACAGGGGGCTGCCGCTTTCTTT. Residues: CASSPGQGAAAFF.

The V and J genes are TRBV9 and TRBJ2-1; TRBD2 agrees at 8 bases. This CDR3 has 14 amino acids. The trim removed 0 bases at V and 8 bases at J, leaving 4 bases unmatched. Germline V gene data show CDR1 as SGDLS and CDR2 as YYNGEE. The CDR3 region has the DNA TGTGCCAGCAGCGTAGGGGTCGGGAGGGATGAGCAGTTCTTC. This encodes CASSVGVGRDEQFF.

In this sample, this clone turned up once. The V call is TRBV10-3, the J call TRBJ2-1, with TRBD1 matching 8 bases. From germline, CDR1 is ENHRY and CDR2 SYGVKD. The CDR3 sequence is 17 residues long. Trimming took 7 bases from V and 9 from J; bases not matched to a gene: 20. CDR3 sequence (DNA): TGTGCCATCACCAGGGGCAGGGGGCGTGAAGAACGGGGTGAGCAGTTCTTC. It is translated as CAITRGRGREERGEQFF.

The sample holds one count of this clone. The V and J genes are TRBV15 and TRBJ1-2; D is possibly TRBD1 (5 bases). Trimming stripped 5 bases from V and 4 bases from J, with 20 bases between. Per the germline V gene, CDR1 is LNHNV and CDR2 is YYDKDF (reference sequence). The CDR3 spans 16 residues. For the CDR3, the DNA is TGTGCCACCAGCGATAGAGGGGCCGGCCTCCTCTATGGCTACACCTTC. The encoded protein is CATSDRGAGLLYGYTF.